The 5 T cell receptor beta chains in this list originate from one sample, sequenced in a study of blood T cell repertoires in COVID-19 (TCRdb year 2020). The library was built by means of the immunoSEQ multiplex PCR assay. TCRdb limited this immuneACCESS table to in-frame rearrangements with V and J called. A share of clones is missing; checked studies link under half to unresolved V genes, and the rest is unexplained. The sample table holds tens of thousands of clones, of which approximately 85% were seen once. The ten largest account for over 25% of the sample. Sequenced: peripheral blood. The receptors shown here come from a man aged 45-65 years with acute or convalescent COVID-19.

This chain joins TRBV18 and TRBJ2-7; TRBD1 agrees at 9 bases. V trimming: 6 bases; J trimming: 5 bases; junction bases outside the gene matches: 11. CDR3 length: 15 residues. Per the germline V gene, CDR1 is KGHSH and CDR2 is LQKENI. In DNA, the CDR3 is TGTGCCAGCTCTCGAAACCGGGACAGGGACCACGAGCAGTACTTC. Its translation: CASSRNRDRDHEQYF.

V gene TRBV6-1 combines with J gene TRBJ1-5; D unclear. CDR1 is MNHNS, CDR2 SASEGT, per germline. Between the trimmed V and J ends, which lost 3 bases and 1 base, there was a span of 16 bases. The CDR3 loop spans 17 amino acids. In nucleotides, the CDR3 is TGTGCCAGCAGTGATCCTAGCCGGGTGGGAAGCAATCAGCCCCAGCATTTT. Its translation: CASSDPSRVGSNQPQHF.

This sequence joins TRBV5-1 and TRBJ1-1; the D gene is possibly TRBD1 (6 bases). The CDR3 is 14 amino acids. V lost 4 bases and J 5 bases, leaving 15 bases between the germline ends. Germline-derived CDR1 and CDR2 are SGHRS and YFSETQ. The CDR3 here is CASSMDRFGTEAFF. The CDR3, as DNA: TGCGCCAGCAGCATGGACAGATTTGGGACTGAAGCTTTCTTT.

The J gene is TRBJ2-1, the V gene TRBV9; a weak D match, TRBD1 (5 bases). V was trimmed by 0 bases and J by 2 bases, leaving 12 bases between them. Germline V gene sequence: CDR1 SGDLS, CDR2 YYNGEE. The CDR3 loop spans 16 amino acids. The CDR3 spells CASSVDQGGPYNEQFF. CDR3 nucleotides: TGTGCCAGCAGCGTAGACCAGGGTGGTCCCTACAATGAGCAGTTCTTC.

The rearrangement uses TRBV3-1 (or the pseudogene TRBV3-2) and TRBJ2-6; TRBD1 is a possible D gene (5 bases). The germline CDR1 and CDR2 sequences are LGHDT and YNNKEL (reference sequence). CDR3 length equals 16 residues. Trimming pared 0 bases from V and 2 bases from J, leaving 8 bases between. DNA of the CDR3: TGTGCCAGCAGCCAAGATTCGACAGCTGGGGCCAACGTCCTGACTTTC. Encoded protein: CASSQDSTAGANVLTF.